The rows below give T cell receptor beta chains drawn from one sample of a study of T cell responses to AZD1222 COVID-19 vaccine. Repertoires were generated with immunoSEQ multiplex PCR, while TCRdb's copy carries only in-frame clones and drops some. The sample includes 150,000 or so clones, around 90% of them seen just once. The sequenced sample was peripheral blood, obtained on day 0 of AZD1222 vaccination. Source of these receptors: an adult in good health. CDR3s include the opening cysteine and the closing phenylalanine or tryptophan. The D gene is left open where the match is weak.

TRBD2 15 TRBJ2-7 TRBV10-3 TGTGCCATCAGGGAGACTAGCGGGACAACCTACGAGCAGTACTTC CAIRETSGTTYEQYF
. 13 TRBJ2-7 TRBV28 TGTGCCAGCAGTTTGAGCATCTCCTACGAGCAGTACTTC CASSLSISYEQYF
. 15 TRBJ2-2 TRBV4-3 TGCGCCAGCAGCCAAGACTACCCGAGTGACGGGGAGCTGTTTTTT CASSQDYPSDGELFF
. 17 TRBJ2-2 TRBV7-2 TGTGCCAGCAGCTTAGGACCGGGACGCATGAACACCGGGGAGCTGTTTTTT CASSLGPGRMNTGELFF
. 14 TRBJ2-3 TRBV19 TGTGCCAGTACTCCGGGACTTTTCACAGATACGCAGTATTTT CASTPGLFTDTQYF
. 12 TRBJ2-7 TRBV5-6 TGTGCCAGCAGCTTGGCAATGAGCGAGCAGTACTTC CASSLAMSEQYF
. 15 TRBJ2-1 TRBV6-5 TGTGCCAGCAGTTCCACAGGGGGGGCCTACAATGAGCAGTTCTTC CASSSTGGAYNEQFF
TRBD1 13 TRBJ1-2 TRBV28 TGTGCCAGCAGACTGGGACAGGGCTATGGCTACACCTTC CASRLGQGYGYTF
TRBD2 16 TRBJ2-3 TRBV5-4 TGTGCCAGCAGCTTGGGACGGGGGGGCCCCACAGATACGCAGTATTTT CASSLGRGGPTDTQYF
. 14 TRBJ2-3 TRBV7-6 TGTGCCAGCAGCCAAGGTGCGGGGACGAGTACGCAGTATTTT CASSQGAGTSTQYF
. 15 TRBJ1-3 TRBV5-4 TGTGCCAGCAGCTGGGGGGGACCTGTTGGAAACACCATATATTTT CASSWGGPVGNTIYF
. 14 TRBJ1-5 TRBV6-5 TGTGCCAGCAGTTACTTGGCAGGCGCGTGGCCCCAGCATTTT CASSYLAGAWPQHF
. 15 TRBJ2-5 TRBV28 TGTGCCAGCAGTTCCGGGGGGCAGGGGGGCGAGACCCAGTACTTC CASSSGGQGGETQYF
. 15 TRBJ2-3 TRBV15 TGTGCCACCAGCAGAGATCAGGAGGTCACAGATACGCAGTATTTT CATSRDQEVTDTQYF